This paragraph reports one TCR beta chain. The antigen is not known. This sample was taken from a study of long-term antiretroviral therapy in people with HIV. The study's findings and limits: In samples taken after ART, diversity increased but remained below transplant donor control levels.

Run at survey level, the immunoSEQ assay was version v3.0. The repertoire was sequenced with immunoSEQ multiplex PCR; TCRdb's copy has only in-frame clones and lacks some. Altogether 20,000 to 25,000 clones are present, roughly 84% being singletons, with the ten largest covering roughly 8%. Every donor had one or more pre-ART and two or more post-ART PBMC samples. Every single participant having HIV got treatment inside the United States. The CDR3 extends over 14 amino acids. Germline assignment: CDR1 MGHDK and CDR2 SYGVNS. V shed 1 base and J shed 5 bases, with 11 bases lying between them. This specimen consisted of unsorted PBMCs, obtained 0.2 years before starting antiretroviral therapy. This receptor was taken from a man aged 18-30 years with HIV. The chain combines TRBV25-1 with TRBJ2-5, with TRBD2 as a possible D gene (6 bases). The CDR3 coding sequence is TGTGCCAGCAGTGAATTCGGGGGTGGTGAGACCCAGTACTTC. Its translation: CASSEFGGGETQYF.